This TCR beta chain derives from a study of blood T cell repertoires in COVID-19. Study-wide context: Specimens from acute and convalescent COVID-19 originated in the United States, Italy and Spain. PBMCs, B-cell-depleted T cells, or T cells were the source of the cDNA or gDNA that made up the material.

The V gene's germline CDR1 is LGHDT and CDR2 YNNKEL (reference sequence). This CDR3 region has 17 residues. Trimming pared 1 base from V and 0 bases from J, leaving 15 bases between. Authors' methods: Estimated nucleated cell counts came from reference gene primer amplification. Only in-frame clones appear in the TCRdb table, and some are missing; sequencing was by immunoSEQ multiplex PCR. The V and J calls and clone size are taken from that table; D and trimming were inferred from the DNA. The top ten hold 4% to 4.5% of the sample, which has 95,000 to 120,000 clones, approximately 82% seen once. The TCR originated in an older woman with acute or convalescent COVID-19. The chain uses TRBV3-1 (or the pseudogene TRBV3-2) and TRBJ1-1, with D possibly TRBD1 on 5 matching bases. The sequencing input was peripheral blood. The CDR3 nucleotides read TGTGCCAGCAGCCAAGCCCAGCCTGGGGGGGTGAACACTGAAGCTTTCTTT. Encoded protein: CASSQAQPGGVNTEAFF.